This T cell receptor (beta chain) derives from a study of ipilimumab plus nivolumab after autologous stem cell transplantation. Assay: immunoSEQ multiplex PCR; the TCRdb copy retains only in-frame clones and omits some. The sample consists of 20,000 to 25,000 clones, about 86% of them appearing once. This CDR3 has 14 residues. CDR1 SNHLY and CDR2 FYNNEI come from the germline V gene. Trimming stripped 2 bases from V and 10 bases from J, with 15 bases between. The sequencing here drew on PBMCs, taken in a trial of ipilimumab plus nivolumab as post-transplant consolidation. V and J are TRBV2 and TRBJ1-5, with D maybe TRBD1 (5 bases). The TCR was taken from a male donor with diffuse large B-cell lymphoma. This CDR3 is CASSERSGISPQHF. In DNA, the CDR3 is TGTGCCAGCAGTGAACGGTCAGGGATTAGCCCCCAGCATTTT.